Listed here are 10 T cell receptor beta chains from one sample, sequenced in a study of CD8 T cells in ankylosing spondylitis. Study-wide results and limits: One TCR beta motif, made up of several highly homologous variants, appeared characteristic of ankylosing spondylitis blood.

TCRdb re-derived calls from the 5' RACE reads in MiXCR, one entry per CDR3 protein. The data contain some 400,000 distinct CDR3 sequences, around 20% of them seen just once; the ten biggest clones take up less than 20%. These receptors are not linked to any known antigen. Sequencing was carried out using blood, either unsorted or a sorted T cell fraction (not recorded which). The origin of the receptors is a male donor with ankylosing spondylitis.

The chain carries TRBV27 and TRBJ2-5; D gene uncertain. Germline-derived CDR1 and CDR2 are MNHEY and SMNVEV (reference sequence). The CDR3 covers 14 residues. Trimming stripped 6 bases from V and 4 bases from J, with 15 bases between. The CDR3 sequence: CASRPGRVGETQYF. In DNA, the CDR3 is TGTGCCAGCAGACCAGGCCGCGTTGGAGAGACCCAGTACTTC.

The chain combines TRBV7-9 with TRBJ2-5; possibly TRBD1 or TRBD2 for D (5 bases each). Germline V gene data show CDR1 as SEHNR and CDR2 as FQNEAQ (reference sequence). The CDR3 covers 13 residues. The V gene lost 2 bases and the J gene lost 5 bases, with 9 bases spanning the gap. The CDR3 spells CASSLSGDETQYF. CDR3 bases: TGTGCCAGCAGCTTAAGTGGGGACGAGACCCAGTACTTC.

This chain joins TRBV7-9 and TRBJ2-2; 12 bases agree with TRBD2. From germline, CDR1 is SEHNR and CDR2 FQNEAQ (reference sequence). The CDR3 extends over 16 amino acids. Trimming at V came to 1 base and at J to 7 bases, leaving 4 bases not matched to a gene. The CDR3 spells CASSLGLAGDLGELFF. Here the CDR3 DNA reads TGTGCCAGCAGCTTAGGACTAGCGGGAGATCTCGGGGAGCTGTTTTTT.

This clonotype was counted many times. CDR3 bases: TGTGCCAGCAGTTCTGACTTAACTAGCGGGAGCCACGAGCAGTACTTC. This sequence encodes CASSSDLTSGSHEQYF. This rearrangement joins TRBV6-5 to TRBJ2-7, with TRBD2 identical over 11 bases. The trim removed 4 bases at V and 5 bases at J, leaving 10 bases unmatched. Germline lookup yields CDR1 MNHEY and CDR2 SVGAGI. The CDR3 is 16 residues long.

The table lists this clonotype with a few counts. This sequence joins TRBV10-3 and TRBJ2-3, with 16 bases lining up with TRBD2. The CDR3 contains 20 residues. Germline values: CDR1 ENHRY, CDR2 SYGVKD. The V segment lost 4 bases and the J segment 2 bases; nucleotides outside the gene matches: 12. Here the CDR3 reads CAISGSKPGTSGRATDTQYF. The CDR3 region has the DNA TGTGCCATCAGTGGGTCGAAGCCGGGGACTAGCGGGAGGGCCACAGATACGCAGTATTTT.

CDR3 protein: CAWSVLGWRGANEQFF. CDR3 nucleotides: TGTGCCTGGAGTGTACTCGGGTGGAGGGGGGCTAATGAGCAGTTCTTC. The V gene is TRBV30, the J gene TRBJ2-1; D may match TRBD1 or TRBD2 (6 bases each). V was trimmed by 0 bases and J by 7 bases, leaving 19 bases between them. This CDR3 has 16 amino acids. Germline values: CDR1 GTSNPN, CDR2 SVGIG (reference sequence). The whole variable domain, remainder taken from reference TRBV30 and TRBJ2-1, is SQTIHQWPATLVQPVGSPLSLECTVEGTSNPNLYWYRQAAGRGLQLLFYSVGIGQISSEVPQNLSASRPQDRQFILSSKKLLLSDSGFYLCAWSVLGWRGANEQFFGPGTRLTVL.

This clonotype was counted between two and nine times. The genes are TRBV11-2 and TRBJ2-2, with D possibly being TRBD1 (6 bases). This CDR3 spans 15 amino acids. The V and J ends lost 3 bases and 4 bases respectively, with 12 bases between them. In germline, CDR1 is SGHAT, CDR2 FQNNGV. The DNA of the CDR3 is TGTGCCAGCAGCTTCCCGTTACAGGGCACCGGGGAGCTGTTTTTT. Its protein is CASSFPLQGTGELFF. Based on the CDR3 plus reference TRBV11-2 and TRBJ2-2, the full variable domain is EAGVAQSPRYKIIEKRQSVAFWCNPISGHATLYWYQQILGQGPKLLIQFQNNGVVDDSQLPKDRFSAERLKGVDSTLKIQPAKLEDSAVYLCASSFPLQGTGELFFGEGSRLTVL.

This clonotype came up a few times. This chain links TRBV7-9 with TRBJ1-6; D not certain. Germline V gives CDR1 SEHNR, CDR2 FQNEAQ (reference sequence). V shed 3 bases and J shed 7 bases, with 10 bases lying between them. This CDR3 is built from 14 residues. DNA for the CDR3: TGTGCCAGCAGCTTGAACATGGCCAATTCACCCCTCCACTTT. This encodes CASSLNMANSPLHF.

V is TRBV6-1 and J is TRBJ1-5; the match to TRBD1 covers 9 bases. The CDR3 is 14 residues long. The junction had 9 bases not matched to a gene; V was cut back by 6 bases and J by 9 bases. Germline CDR1 and CDR2: MNHNS and SASEGT. The chain's CDR3 is CASRFGQGTLPQHF. The CDR3 coding sequence is TGTGCCAGCAGATTTGGACAGGGGACTCTGCCCCAGCATTTT.

This clonotype was detected only a few times. The rearrangement joins TRBV7-6 to TRBJ1-4; 9 nucleotides align to TRBD1. J was trimmed by 4 bases and V by 5 bases; bases with no gene match: 5. The CDR3 has 15 amino acids. Germline V CDR1 and CDR2: SGHVS, FNYEAQ. CDR3 nucleotides: TGTGCCAGCAGCCAAACGACAGGGGGTAATGAAAAACTGTTTTTT. It translates to CASSQTTGGNEKLFF.